The rows below give T cell receptor beta chains drawn from one sample of a study of glioma-infiltrating T cells. TCRdb analysed the multiplex PCR reads with MiXCR anew, one entry per CDR3 protein. The profile covers around 44,000 distinct CDR3 sequences, with approximately 20% appearing a single time and roughly 6.1% taken by the ten largest. Material: glioma tissue, nonneoplastic brain tissue, or PBMCs (not recorded which). Source of these receptors: a human donor with low-grade glioma or glioblastoma, undergoing nonglioma brain surgery, or in good health (not recorded which). Each CDR3 is given with its conserved first and last residue. D genes are given only for firm matches. Clone size appears in some rows only: once, few, many, or a class for an expanded clone.

J: TRBJ2-3
length: 13
V: TRBV28
D: NA
size: NA
DNA: TGTGCCACCTACGGTGGGGGAAGGAATACGCAGTATTTT
CDR3: CATYGGGRNTQYF

J: TRBJ2-5
length: 16
V: TRBV7-2
D: TRBD2
size: many
DNA: TGTGCCAGCAGCGCGCCGGGACTAGCGGGACTGGGGACCCAGTACTTC
CDR3: CASSAPGLAGLGTQYF

J: TRBJ2-7
length: 19
V: TRBV12-3/TRBV12-4
D: TRBD2
size: few
DNA: TGTGCCAGCAGTTCCACCGGGACTAGCGGGAGGTGGAGCTCCTACGAGCAGTACTTC
CDR3: CASSSTGTSGRWSSYEQYF

J: TRBJ2-5
length: 14
V: TRBV20-1
D: TRBD2
size: many
DNA: TGCAGTGCGCGGACTAGCGGGATAATGGAGACCCAGTACTTC
CDR3: CSARTSGIMETQYF

J: TRBJ2-3
length: 15
V: TRBV20-1
D: NA
size: many
DNA: TGCAGTGCGATAGGGAGCGGAGGTGGCACAGATACGCAGTATTTT
CDR3: CSAIGSGGGTDTQYF

J: TRBJ1-5
length: 16
V: TRBV2
D: TRBD1
size: many
DNA: TGTGCCAGCAGTGAGGACAGGCTATATAGCAATCAGCCCCAGCATTTT
CDR3: CASSEDRLYSNQPQHF

J: TRBJ1-1
length: 16
V: TRBV12-3/TRBV12-4
D: TRBD1
size: many
DNA: TGTGCCAGCAGTTTGTCAGGACAGGGGGCGAGGACTGAAGCTTTCTTT
CDR3: CASSLSGQGARTEAFF

J: TRBJ2-3
length: 17
V: TRBV7-2
D: TRBD2
size: many
DNA: TGTGCCAGCAGCTTAGTCCGATTTTGGACTAGCGCAGATACGCAGTATTTT
CDR3: CASSLVRFWTSADTQYF

J: TRBJ2-1
length: 12
V: TRBV9
D: TRBD1
size: many
DNA: TGTGCCAGCAGCCGGGGACAGGGCGAGCAGTTCTTC
CDR3: CASSRGQGEQFF

J: TRBJ2-6
length: 13
V: TRBV29-1
D: NA
size: few
DNA: TGCAGCGTCTCGAACTCTGGGGCCAACGTCCTGACTTTC
CDR3: CSVSNSGANVLTF

J: TRBJ2-7
length: 14
V: TRBV28
D: NA
size: many
DNA: TGTGCCAGCAGCCTCCCGGGGCTGAGGGGCGAGCAGTACTTC
CDR3: CASSLPGLRGEQYF

J: TRBJ2-3
length: 14
V: TRBV12-3/TRBV12-4
D: TRBD2
size: NA
DNA: TGTGCCAGCAGTCCCGGGACTAGTTTCGATACGCAGTATTTT
CDR3: CASSPGTSFDTQYF

J: TRBJ1-5
length: 15
V: TRBV6-2/TRBV6-3
D: TRBD1
size: NA
DNA: TGTGAAAGCACCAAGGCAACAGGGGGTAATCAGCCCCAGCATTTT
CDR3: CESTKATGGNQPQHF

J: TRBJ2-2
length: 16
V: TRBV12-3/TRBV12-4
D: NA
size: NA
DNA: TGTGCCAGCAGTCCCATTGTAGGTAGGAACACCGGGGAGCTGTTTTTT
CDR3: CASSPIVGRNTGELFF

J: TRBJ2-2
length: 18
V: TRBV5-1
D: TRBD1
size: NA
DNA: TGCGCCAGCAGCTTGGCTTCAGGAGGGGACAGGTCCACCGGGGAGCTGTTTTTT
CDR3: CASSLASGGDRSTGELFF

J: TRBJ1-1
length: 11
V: TRBV20-1
D: NA
size: many
DNA: TGCAGTGCTGCGGGGAGAACTGAAGCTTTCTTT
CDR3: CSAAGRTEAFF

J: TRBJ2-5
length: 15
V: TRBV7-2
D: NA
size: many
DNA: TGTGCCAGCAGCTTAGTTGGGGGTATTCAAGAGACCCAGTACTTC
CDR3: CASSLVGGIQETQYF

J: TRBJ2-7
length: 13
V: TRBV27
D: NA
size: medium-sized
DNA: TGTGCCAGCAGTTTTACAGGGACCTACGAGCAGTACTTC
CDR3: CASSFTGTYEQYF

J: TRBJ2-1
length: 13
V: TRBV29-1
D: TRBD1
size: NA
DNA: TGCAGCGTTGCAGGACAGGGTTGGAATGAGCAGTTCTTC
CDR3: CSVAGQGWNEQFF

J: TRBJ1-4
length: 15
V: TRBV4-1
D: TRBD1
size: many
DNA: TGCGCCAGCAGCGTCCAGGGGGGTACTAATGAAAAACTGTTTTTT
CDR3: CASSVQGGTNEKLFF

J: TRBJ1-1
length: 14
V: TRBV2
D: NA
size: NA
DNA: TGTGCCAGCAGTGTCGCAGCCTTGAACACTGAAGCTTTCTTT
CDR3: CASSVAALNTEAFF

J: TRBJ1-1
length: 14
V: TRBV19
D: NA
size: few
DNA: TGTGCCAGTAGTAACAGTTTTATGAACACTGAAGCTTTCTTT
CDR3: CASSNSFMNTEAFF

J: TRBJ1-1
length: 18
V: TRBV10-1
D: TRBD1
size: many
DNA: TGCGCCACCCCACCTCCGGGACAGGGGTCCCAGGGGAACACTGAAGCTTTCTTT
CDR3: CATPPPGQGSQGNTEAFF

J: TRBJ2-3
length: 14
V: TRBV6-2/TRBV6-3
D: NA
size: many
DNA: TGTGCCAGCAGCCCTGTTGGGAGTCCAGATACGCAGTATTTT
CDR3: CASSPVGSPDTQYF

J: TRBJ2-1
length: 17
V: TRBV20-1
D: TRBD2
size: many
DNA: TGCAGTGCTCACGGACTAGCGGGGGAGATATCCTACAATGAGCAGTTCTTC
CDR3: CSAHGLAGEISYNEQFF

J: TRBJ2-5
length: 14
V: TRBV10-3
D: TRBD1
size: many
DNA: TGTGCCATCAGTCCGGGACAGGGGAAAGAGACCCAGTACTTC
CDR3: CAISPGQGKETQYF

J: TRBJ1-2
length: 13
V: TRBV11-2
D: NA
size: many
DNA: TGTGCCAGCAGCTTAAGCTACGGCTATGGCTACACCTTC
CDR3: CASSLSYGYGYTF

J: TRBJ1-6
length: 15
V: TRBV5-1
D: NA
size: many
DNA: TGCGCCAGCAGCTTGGACCTTCCGGATAATTCACCCCTCCACTTT
CDR3: CASSLDLPDNSPLHF

J: TRBJ2-1
length: 13
V: TRBV6-1
D: NA
size: many
DNA: TGTGCCAGCAGCCTAGGGCCCGACAATGAGCAGTTCTTC
CDR3: CASSLGPDNEQFF

J: TRBJ2-7
length: 12
V: TRBV20-1
D: NA
size: many
DNA: TGCAGTGCTAGAGTTGCCTCCTACGAGCAGTACTTC
CDR3: CSARVASYEQYF

J: TRBJ1-1
length: 14
V: TRBV6-1
D: NA
size: many
DNA: TGTGCCAGCATATTCGGAGGGGCCAAAGGTGAAGCTTTCTTT
CDR3: CASIFGGAKGEAFF

J: TRBJ1-3
length: 14
V: TRBV28
D: NA
size: NA
DNA: TGTGTTAGCAGTTTCCTGGCAGCCGGAAACACCATATATTTT
CDR3: CVSSFLAAGNTIYF

J: TRBJ1-6
length: 15
V: TRBV19
D: NA
size: many
DNA: TGTGCCAGTACTCTTGCCGACAGGACTAATTCACCCCTCCACTTT
CDR3: CASTLADRTNSPLHF

J: TRBJ2-1
length: 12
V: TRBV9
D: NA
size: NA
DNA: TGTGCCAGCAGCGCAGACGGGGGCCGTCAGTCCTTC
CDR3: CASSADGGRQSF

J: TRBJ2-3
length: 16
V: TRBV13
D: TRBD1
size: few
DNA: TGTGCCAGCAGAAGAGCTGGACAGGCAAGCACAGATACGCAGTATTTT
CDR3: CASRRAGQASTDTQYF

J: TRBJ2-3
length: 12
V: TRBV24-1
D: NA
size: many
DNA: TGTGCCACCAGAGCGTCCACAGATACGCAGTATTTT
CDR3: CATRASTDTQYF

J: TRBJ1-2
length: 14
V: TRBV28
D: NA
size: many
DNA: TGTGCCAGCAGTTTGGGCGGACAAGTCTATGGCTACACCTTC
CDR3: CASSLGGQVYGYTF

J: TRBJ2-7
length: 16
V: TRBV13
D: TRBD1
size: NA
DNA: TGTGCCAGCAGCTTAGGAGTGGGACAGGGGGCCTACGAGCAGTACTTC
CDR3: CASSLGVGQGAYEQYF